This T cell receptor beta chain derives from a study of shared clonotypes between healthy human individuals. Here immunoSEQ multiplex PCR was the method, and the copy in TCRdb shows in-frame clones only, minus some. The data show around 600,000 clones, roughly 96% seen once. The germline gives CDR1 SGHNT, CDR2 YYREEE (reference sequence). V was pared by 4 bases and J by 3 bases, with 2 bases of the junction left unmatched. There are 15 residues in the CDR3. CD8 cells regarded as naive lacked CD45RO, were positively chosen for CCR7, and omitted terminally differentiated effector memory CD45RA+ cells. The clonotype was recovered from a woman aged 25-40 years in good health. The V and J genes are TRBV5-4 and TRBJ2-3; 13 bases match TRBD2. The sample taken for sequencing was naive CD8+ T cells sorted from blood. Here the CDR3 DNA reads TGTGCCAGCAGCCCGGGACTAGCGGGAACAGATACGCAGTATTTT. Translating gives CASSPGLAGTDTQYF.